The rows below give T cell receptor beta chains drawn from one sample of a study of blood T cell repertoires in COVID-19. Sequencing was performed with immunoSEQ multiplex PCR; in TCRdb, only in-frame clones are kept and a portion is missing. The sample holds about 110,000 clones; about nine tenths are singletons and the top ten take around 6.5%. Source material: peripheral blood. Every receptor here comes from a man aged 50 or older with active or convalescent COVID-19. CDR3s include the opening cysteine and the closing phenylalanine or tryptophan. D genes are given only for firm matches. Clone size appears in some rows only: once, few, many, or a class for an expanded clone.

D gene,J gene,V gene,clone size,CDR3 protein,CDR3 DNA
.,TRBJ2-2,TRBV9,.,CASTPWAAVNTGELFF,TGTGCCAGCACCCCTTGGGCAGCCGTGAACACCGGGGAGCTGTTTTTT
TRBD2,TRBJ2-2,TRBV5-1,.,CASSYPLASNTGELFF,TGCGCCAGCAGCTATCCACTAGCGTCGAACACCGGGGAGCTGTTTTTT
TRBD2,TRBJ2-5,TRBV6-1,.,CASSVGTGLAEGQETQYF,TGTGCCAGCAGTGTGGGGACCGGACTAGCGGAGGGTCAAGAGACCCAGTACTTC
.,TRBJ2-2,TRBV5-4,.,CASSLRRVQNTGELFF,TGTGCCAGCAGCTTGAGGAGGGTTCAGAACACCGGGGAGCTGTTTTTT
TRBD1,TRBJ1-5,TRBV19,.,CASSPPGQGNQPQHF,TGTGCCAGTAGTCCACCGGGACAGGGAAATCAGCCCCAGCATTTT
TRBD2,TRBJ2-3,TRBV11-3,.,CASSSRGGLATSTDTQYF,TGTGCCAGCAGTTCACGTGGCGGACTAGCTACTAGCACAGATACGCAGTATTTT
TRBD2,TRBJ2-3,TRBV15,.,CATSSASGRATDTQYF,TGTGCCACCAGCAGCGCTAGCGGGAGGGCCACAGATACGCAGTATTTT
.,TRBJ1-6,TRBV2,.,CASSGTISYYPLHF,TGTGCCAGCAGTGGGACTATATCCTATTACCCCCTCCACTTT
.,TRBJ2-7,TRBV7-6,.,CASSLESTASRNEQYF,TGTGCCAGCAGCTTAGAGTCGACTGCCTCAAGGAACGAGCAGTACTTC
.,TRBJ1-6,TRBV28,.,CASSLFHQGRSPLHF,TGTGCCAGCAGTTTATTCCACCAGGGGCGCTCACCCCTCCACTTT
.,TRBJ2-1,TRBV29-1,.,CSVPLLHEQFF,TGCAGCGTCCCTCTACTACATGAGCAGTTCTTC
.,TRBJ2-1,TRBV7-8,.,CASSLEDTRNEQFF,TGTGCCAGCAGCTTAGAAGACACTAGAAATGAGCAGTTCTTC
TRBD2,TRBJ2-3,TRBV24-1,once,CATSGPSRVGGRASDTQYF,TGTGCCACCAGTGGGCCCAGTCGTGTTGGCGGGAGGGCTTCAGATACGCAGTATTTT
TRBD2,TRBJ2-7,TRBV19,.,CASQGTSGSNEQYF,TGTGCCAGCCAAGGGACTAGCGGGAGCAACGAGCAGTACTTC
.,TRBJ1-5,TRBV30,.,CATTTRGDQPQHF,TGTGCCACAACAACCAGGGGAGATCAGCCCCAGCATTTT
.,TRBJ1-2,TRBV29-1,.,CSVEFGGNVYTF,TGCAGCGTTGAATTTGGAGGCAACGTCTACACCTTC
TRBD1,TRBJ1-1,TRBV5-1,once,CASSLEQGKKAFF,TGCGCCAGCAGCTTGGAACAGGGGAAAAAAGCTTTCTTT
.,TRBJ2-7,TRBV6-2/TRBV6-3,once,CASSYPWDFKVYEQYF,TGTGCCAGCAGTTACCCCTGGGACTTTAAGGTATACGAGCAGTACTTC
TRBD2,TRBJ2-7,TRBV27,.,CASGSGDSYEQYF,TGTGCCAGCGGTAGCGGGGATTCCTACGAGCAGTACTTC
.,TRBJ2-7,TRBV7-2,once,CASSVRDLPSYEQYF,TGTGCCAGCAGCGTCAGGGATCTGCCCTCCTACGAGCAGTACTTC
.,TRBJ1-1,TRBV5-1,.,CASSLVGGMNTEAFF,TGCGCCAGCAGCTTGGTTGGCGGCATGAACACTGAAGCTTTCTTT
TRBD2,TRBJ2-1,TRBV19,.,CASTYAAGGYNGQFF,TGTGCCAGTACCTACGCTGCGGGAGGGTACAATGGGCAGTTCTTC
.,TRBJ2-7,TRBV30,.,CAWHRGTADEQYF,TGTGCCTGGCACCGCGGGACCGCCGACGAGCAGTACTTC
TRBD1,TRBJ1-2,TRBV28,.,CASREGGEGNGYTF,TGTGCCAGCAGAGAAGGGGGCGAGGGGAATGGCTACACCTTC
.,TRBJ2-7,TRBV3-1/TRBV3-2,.,CASSRVAVGRHSYEQYF,TGTGCCAGCAGCCGGGTAGCGGTGGGCCGGCACTCCTACGAGCAGTACTTC
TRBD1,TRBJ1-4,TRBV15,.,CATSRVLTGVDEKLFF,TGTGCCACCAGCAGAGTCCTGACAGGGGTGGATGAAAAACTGTTTTTT
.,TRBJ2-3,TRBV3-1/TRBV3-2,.,CASSTRGARTDTQYF,TGTGCCAGCAGCACGCGGGGAGCTCGCACAGATACGCAGTATTTT
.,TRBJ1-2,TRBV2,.,CASRGLDRNNYGYTF,TGTGCCAGCAGGGGACTCGACAGAAATAACTATGGCTACACCTTC
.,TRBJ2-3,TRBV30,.,CAWSGGILRVRDTQYF,TGTGCCTGGAGTGGTGGGATTCTCAGGGTGCGGGATACGCAGTATTTT
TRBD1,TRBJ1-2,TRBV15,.,CATFDRVYGYTF,TGTGCCACCTTCGACAGGGTCTATGGCTACACCTTC
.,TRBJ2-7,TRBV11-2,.,CASSQQTGEYEQYF,TGTGCCAGCAGCCAACAGACAGGCGAGTACGAGCAGTACTTC
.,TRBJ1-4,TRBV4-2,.,CASNDGGGEKLFF,TGTGCCAGCAACGATGGGGGGGGTGAAAAACTGTTTTTT
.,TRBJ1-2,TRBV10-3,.,CAISEGPNYGYTF,TGTGCCATCAGTGAGGGCCCCAACTATGGCTACACCTTC
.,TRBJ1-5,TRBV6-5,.,CASRGTRGSNQPQHF,TGTGCCAGCAGAGGGACCCGGGGGAGCAATCAGCCCCAGCATTTT
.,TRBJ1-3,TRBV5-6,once,CASSLLGAQSGNTIYF,TGTGCCAGCAGCTTGTTGGGGGCGCAGTCTGGAAACACCATATATTTT
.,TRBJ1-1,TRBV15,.,CATSRDLDNSNTEAFF,TGTGCCACCAGCAGAGATCTGGACAACTCGAACACTGAAGCTTTCTTT
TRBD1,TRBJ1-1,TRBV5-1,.,CASSLQSPGQGSAEAFF,TGCGCCAGCAGCTTGCAGTCACCGGGACAGGGTAGTGCTGAAGCTTTCTTT
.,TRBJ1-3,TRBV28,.,CASTTPVGVSGNTIYF,TGTGCCAGCACTACCCCCGTCGGTGTCTCTGGAAACACCATATATTTT
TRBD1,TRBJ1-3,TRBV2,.,CASSLQGAGGNTIYF,TGTGCCAGCAGTCTCCAGGGGGCCGGTGGAAACACCATATATTTT
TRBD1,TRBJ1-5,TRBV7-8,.,CASSLTDRGPQHF,TGTGCCAGCAGCCTGACTGACAGGGGGCCCCAGCATTTT
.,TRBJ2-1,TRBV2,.,CASSYALAGNEQFF,TGTGCCAGCAGTTACGCGCTGGCGGGGAATGAGCAGTTCTTC
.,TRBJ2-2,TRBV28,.,CASTSGGAGTGELFF,TGTGCCAGCACTTCCGGTGGGGCAGGCACCGGGGAGCTGTTTTTT
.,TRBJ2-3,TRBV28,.,CASSWGGAGGTDTQYF,TGTGCCAGCAGCTGGGGGGGGGCAGGTGGCACAGATACGCAGTATTTT
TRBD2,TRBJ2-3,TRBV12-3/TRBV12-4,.,CASRISGGTQYF,TGTGCCAGCAGGATCAGCGGGGGTACGCAGTATTTT
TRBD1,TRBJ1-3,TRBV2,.,CASSVDRVGSSGNTIYF,TGTGCCAGCAGTGTCGACAGGGTGGGTTCCTCTGGAAACACCATATATTTT
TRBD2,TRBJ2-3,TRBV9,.,CASSVVVAGGTDTQYF,TGTGCCAGCAGCGTAGTTGTGGCGGGAGGCACAGATACGCAGTATTTT
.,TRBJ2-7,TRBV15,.,CATSRDSQGRQYF,TGTGCCACCAGCAGAGATTCTCAGGGGAGGCAGTACTTC
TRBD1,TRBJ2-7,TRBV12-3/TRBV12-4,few,CASRLQGNEQYF,TGTGCCAGCAGGTTACAGGGGAACGAGCAGTACTTC
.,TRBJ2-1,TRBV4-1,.,CASSQITSSYNEQFF,TGCGCCAGCAGCCAAATTACAAGCTCCTACAATGAGCAGTTCTTC
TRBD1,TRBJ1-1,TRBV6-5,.,CASSSDRGDTEAFF,TGTGCCAGCTCCAGCGACAGGGGAGACACTGAAGCTTTCTTT
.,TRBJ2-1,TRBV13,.,CASSPAASKNEQFF,TGTGCCAGCAGCCCGGCGGCCAGTAAAAATGAGCAGTTCTTC
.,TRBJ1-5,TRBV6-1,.,CASSEGAGQPQHF,TGTGCCAGCAGTGAAGGGGCTGGTCAGCCCCAGCATTTT
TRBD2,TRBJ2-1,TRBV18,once,CASSPRSGASGRAHNEQFF,TGTGCCAGCTCACCTCGATCCGGGGCTAGCGGGAGGGCCCACAATGAGCAGTTCTTC
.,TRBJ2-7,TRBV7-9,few,CASSLAPNSYEQYF,TGTGCCAGCAGCTTAGCGCCTAACTCCTACGAGCAGTACTTC
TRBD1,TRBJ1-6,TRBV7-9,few,CASSPGQGYSPLHF,TGTGCCAGCAGCCCGGGACAGGGGTATTCACCCCTCCACTTT
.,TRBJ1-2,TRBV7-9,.,CASSVGGLNYGYTF,TGTGCCAGCTCTGTAGGAGGATTGAACTATGGCTACACCTTC
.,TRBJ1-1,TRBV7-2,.,CASSLASDTEAFF,TGTGCCAGCAGCTTAGCCTCTGACACTGAAGCTTTCTTT